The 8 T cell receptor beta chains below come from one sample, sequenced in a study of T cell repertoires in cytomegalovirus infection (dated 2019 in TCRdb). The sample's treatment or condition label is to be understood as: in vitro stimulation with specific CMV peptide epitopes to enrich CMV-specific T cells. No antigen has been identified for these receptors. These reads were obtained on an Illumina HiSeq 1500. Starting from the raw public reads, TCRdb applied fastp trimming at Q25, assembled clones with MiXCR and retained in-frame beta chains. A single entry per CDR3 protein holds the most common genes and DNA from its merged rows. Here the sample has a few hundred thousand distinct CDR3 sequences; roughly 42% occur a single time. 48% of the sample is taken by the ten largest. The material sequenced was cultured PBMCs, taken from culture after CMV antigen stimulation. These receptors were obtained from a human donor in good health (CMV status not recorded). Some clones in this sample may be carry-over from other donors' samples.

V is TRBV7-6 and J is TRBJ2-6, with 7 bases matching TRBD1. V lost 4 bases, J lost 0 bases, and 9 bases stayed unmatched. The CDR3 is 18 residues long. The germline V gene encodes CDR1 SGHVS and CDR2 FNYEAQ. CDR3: CASSSIPGQTSGANVLTF. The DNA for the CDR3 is TGTGCCAGCAGCTCTATACCGGGACAGACCTCTGGGGCCAACGTCCTGACTTTC.

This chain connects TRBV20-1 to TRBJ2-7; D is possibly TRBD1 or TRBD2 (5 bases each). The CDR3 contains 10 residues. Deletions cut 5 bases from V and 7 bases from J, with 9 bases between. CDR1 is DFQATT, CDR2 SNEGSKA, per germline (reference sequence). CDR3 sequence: CSAGGGEQYF. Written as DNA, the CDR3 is TGCAGTGCTGGGGGTGGGGAGCAGTACTTC.

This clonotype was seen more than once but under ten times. CDR3 bases: TGTGCCAGCAGTTTGGGGCTTGGTCGCCCCCAGCATTTT. Protein product: CASSLGLGRPQHF. The chain couples TRBV12-3 or TRBV12-4 to TRBJ1-5, with D perhaps TRBD1 (5 bases). There are 13 residues in the CDR3. V was trimmed by 3 bases and J by 10 bases, leaving 13 bases between them.

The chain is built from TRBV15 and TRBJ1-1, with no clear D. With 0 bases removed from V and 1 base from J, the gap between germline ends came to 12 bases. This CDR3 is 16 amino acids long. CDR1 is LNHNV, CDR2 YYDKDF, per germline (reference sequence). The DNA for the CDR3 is TGTGCCACCAGCAGAGACTTAATCCTTCAGAACACTGAAGCTTTCTTT. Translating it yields CATSRDLILQNTEAFF.

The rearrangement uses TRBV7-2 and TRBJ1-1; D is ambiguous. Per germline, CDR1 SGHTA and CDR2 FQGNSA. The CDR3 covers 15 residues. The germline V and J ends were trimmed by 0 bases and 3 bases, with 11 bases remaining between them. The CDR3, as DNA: TGTGCCAGCAGCTTAGCGTCCAGCCTATACACTGAAGCTTTCTTT. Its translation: CASSLASSLYTEAFF.

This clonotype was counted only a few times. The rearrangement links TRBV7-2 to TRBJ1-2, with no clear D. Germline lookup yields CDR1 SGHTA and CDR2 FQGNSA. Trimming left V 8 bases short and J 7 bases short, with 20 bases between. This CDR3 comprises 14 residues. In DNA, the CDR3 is TGTGCCAGCTCTGGTCTACTAGGTCGGCTTGGCTACACCTTC. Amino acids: CASSGLLGRLGYTF.

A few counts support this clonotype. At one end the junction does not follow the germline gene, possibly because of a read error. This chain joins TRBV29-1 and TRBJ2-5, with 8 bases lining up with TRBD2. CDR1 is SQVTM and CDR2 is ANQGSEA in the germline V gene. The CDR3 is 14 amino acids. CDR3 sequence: CSAEGSGVLRGSNF. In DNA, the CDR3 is TGCAGCGCTGAGGGTAGCGGGGTCCTCCGGGGCTCGAACTTC. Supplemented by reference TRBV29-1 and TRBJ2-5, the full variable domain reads SAVISQKPSRDICQRGTSLTIQCQVDSQVTMMFWYRQQPGQSLTLIATANQGSEATYESGFVIDKFPISRPNLTFSTLTVSNMSPEDSSIYLCSAEGSGVLRGSNFGPGTRLLVL.

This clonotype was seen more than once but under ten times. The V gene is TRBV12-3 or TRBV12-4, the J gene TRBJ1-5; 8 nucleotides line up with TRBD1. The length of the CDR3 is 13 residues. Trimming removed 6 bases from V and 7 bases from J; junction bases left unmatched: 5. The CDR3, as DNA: TGTGCCAGCAGCCAAAACAGGGGGCAGCCCCAGCATTTT. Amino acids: CASSQNRGQPQHF.